Listed here is a single T cell receptor (beta chain). Its antigen target is currently unknown. No much larger clone is present one base from it, and per-base qualities are unavailable. The data stem from a study of blood T cell repertoires in COVID-19 (dated by TCRdb to the early 2020s). For the study in its entirety: Samples covering the acute and convalescent phases of COVID-19 were provided by collaborators in the United States, Italy and Spain. The sample metadata nearly always contained a de-identified subject ID, COVID-19 status, age in years and sex. Samples were obtained from the ongoing ImmuneRACE study (first 160 participants) and from about 1,300 subjects provided by 6 global collaborators. Subjects who had been exposed to COVID-19, were actively infected with it, or had recovered from it provided the deeply sampled blood TCRbeta repertoires that made up the dataset. A freely available public database, intended as a resource for researchers studying the immune response to SARS-CoV-2, is where the repertoires were released. The prospective study material was composed of cDNA or gDNA derived from T cells, B-cell-depleted T cells, or PBMCs. Where HLA class I and class II types were available, the types were taken from metadata supplied by the sample provider, not from assay-based typing.

The CDR3 measures 16 amino acids from cysteine to phenylalanine. Of all the DNA, just the CDR3 is kept, 48 bases in frame from base 1. The germline V gene supplies CDR1 SGHVS and CDR2 FQNEAQ. V was cut back by 5 bases and J by 4 bases, leaving a gap of 18 bases between them. Overall study results and their limits: The amount of clinical and demographic metadata varied by source and participant and was provided uncurated.

TCRbeta CDR3 regions were amplified from genomic DNA using the immunoSEQ Assay, a bias-controlled multiplex PCR. As for how the authors treated the data: Nucleated cell counts per sample were estimated from amplification of reference gene primers within the assay. To quantify the absolute abundance of each unique TCRbeta CDR3 rearrangement, sequence reads were collapsed and filtered. For each sample, productive Simpson clonality was calculated by taking the square root of Simpson's diversity index across productive rearrangements. TCRdb stores this immuneACCESS table with in-frame sequences only. Part of the clones is absent; in the studies checked, under half of the shortfall reflects unresolved V genes, and no reason is known for the rest. That table supplies the V and J calls and clone size; D and trimming were determined from the DNA. Within this sample are 200,000 to 250,000 clones, with approximately 82% of them counted one time only. The ten largest account for under 3% of the sample.

The collaborating institutions used their own protocols to collect whole blood in K2EDTA tubes. For TCRbeta analysis, collaborators shipped samples as frozen whole blood, isolated PBMCs, or DNA extracted from either of those sample types. Here the chain combines TRBV7-8 and TRBJ1-3; the D gene is possibly TRBD1, with 6 bases matching. Source material: peripheral blood. The TCR comes from a man aged 45-65 years with active or convalescent COVID-19. The CDR3 protein sequence reads: CASSRGGQVHGNTIYF. The bases are TGTGCCAGCAGCCGAGGGGGGCAGGTTCACGGAAACACCATATATTTT.